The entry that follows covers one T cell receptor (beta chain) sequence. Its antigen is undetermined. Trimming shortened V by 3 bases and J by 1 base, and 4 bases separated the two germline ends. CDR3 size: 12 residues. This sample was taken from a study of CD8 T cells in ankylosing spondylitis. Findings and limits, study-wide: Within ankylosing spondylitis blood, a TCR beta motif made up of eight or nine highly homologous variants appeared to be characteristic.

Construction of TCR beta libraries was performed using quantitative 5'-RACE with molecular barcodes. Each CDR3 protein gets one entry after TCRdb re-called the 5' RACE reads with MiXCR. Of about 110,000 distinct CDR3 sequences in the sample, under 30% were seen once. V and J are TRBV12-3 or TRBV12-4 and TRBJ2-7, with no clear D. This receptor was obtained from a male donor with ankylosing spondylitis. Material: synovial fluid, either unsorted or a sorted T cell fraction (not recorded which). This CDR3 is CASSFRSYEQYF. In DNA form, the CDR3 reads TGTGCCAGCAGTTTCAGGTCCTACGAGCAGTACTTC.